The entry below describes one T cell receptor (beta chain). As yet, its antigen is unknown. This specimen belongs to a study of cytomegalovirus exposure and HLA in healthy donors. Overall study: Previous work identified 100 million or so unique TCR beta sequences from around 180 million T cells. Study-level results: Whilst most TCR sequences proved rare, a subset of public TCRs occurred across many donors. A missense variant in DCLRE1C was later tied to TCR beta V- and J-gene trimming.

Trimming stripped 6 bases from V and 2 bases from J, with 14 bases between. The CDR3 is 14 amino acids. Germline CDR1 reads MNHNS; CDR2 reads SASEGT. PCR was performed using 60 Vbeta and 13 Jbeta primers. Profiling relied on immunoSEQ multiplex PCR, and the TCRdb table lists in-frame clones only, not all of them. The data hold about 110,000 clones, with about 85% observed a single time. Healthy bone marrow donors made up the cohort. This sequence joins TRBV6-1 and TRBJ2-7, with D possibly TRBD2 on 5 matching bases. The sample comprised PBMCs. The sequence came from a man in his forties or fifties in good health and CMV-seronegative. The CDR3 loop is CASSSGFGAYEQYF. The CDR3 coding sequence is TGTGCCAGCAGCTCGGGGTTTGGGGCCTACGAGCAGTACTTC.